Sequencing of this TCR beta chain was carried out in a study of siplizumab effects on memory and regulatory T cells. Assay: immunoSEQ multiplex PCR; the TCRdb copy retains only in-frame clones and omits some. The profile shows some 120,000 clones, 85% to 95% of them singletons. Germline V gene lookup returns CDR1 SGHNT and CDR2 YENEEA. The CDR3 is 14 residues long. Trimming took off 3 bases at V and 3 bases at J, with 8 bases between the two ends. The rearrangement links TRBV11-3 to TRBJ2-2; perhaps TRBD2 as D (6 bases). Sequenced sample: non-Treg CD4+ T cells sorted from blood. The source of this sequence is a human donor in good health. The CDR3, as DNA: TGTGCCAGCAGCTTGGGACTCTACACCGGGGAGCTGTTTTTT. It encodes CASSLGLYTGELFF. The full variable domain, completed using reference TRBV11-3 and TRBJ2-2, is EAGVVQSPRYKIIEKKQPVAFWCNPISGHNTLYWYLQNLGQGPELLIRYENEEAVDDSQLPKDRFSAERLKGVDSTLKIQPAELGDSAVYLCASSLGLYTGELFFGEGSRLTVL.